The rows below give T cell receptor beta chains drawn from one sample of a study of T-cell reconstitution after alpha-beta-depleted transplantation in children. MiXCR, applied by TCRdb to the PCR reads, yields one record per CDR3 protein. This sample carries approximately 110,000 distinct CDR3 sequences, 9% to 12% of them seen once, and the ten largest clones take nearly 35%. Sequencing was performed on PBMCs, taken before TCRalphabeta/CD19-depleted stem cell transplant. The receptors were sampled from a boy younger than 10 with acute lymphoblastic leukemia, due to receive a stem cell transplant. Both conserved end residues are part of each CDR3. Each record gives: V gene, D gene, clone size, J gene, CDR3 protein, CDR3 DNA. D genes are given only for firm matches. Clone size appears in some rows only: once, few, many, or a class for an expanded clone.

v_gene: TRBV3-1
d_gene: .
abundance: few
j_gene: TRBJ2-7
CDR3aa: CASSLGQGGPTEQYF
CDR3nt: TGTGCCAGCAGCCTGGGGCAGGGCGGCCCTACCGAGCAGTACTTC

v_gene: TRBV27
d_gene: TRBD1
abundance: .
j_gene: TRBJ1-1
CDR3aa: CAGASTQGGGTEAFF
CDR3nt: TGTGCCGGAGCGTCAACCCAGGGGGGAGGCACTGAAGCTTTCTTT

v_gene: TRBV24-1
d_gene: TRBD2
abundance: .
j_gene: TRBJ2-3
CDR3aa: CATSGLAGATVGTDTQYF
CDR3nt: TGTGCCACCAGCGGACTAGCGGGAGCGACGGTTGGCACAGATACGCAGTATTTT

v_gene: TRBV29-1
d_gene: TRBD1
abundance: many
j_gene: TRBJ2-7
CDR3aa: CSVRGTGGGEQYF
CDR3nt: TGCAGCGTTAGAGGGACAGGGGGCGGCGAGCAGTACTTC

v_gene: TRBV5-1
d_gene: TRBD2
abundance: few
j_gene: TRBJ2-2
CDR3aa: CASSLLAGVGELFF
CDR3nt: TGCGCCAGCAGCTTGTTGGCGGGGGTCGGGGAGCTGTTTTTT

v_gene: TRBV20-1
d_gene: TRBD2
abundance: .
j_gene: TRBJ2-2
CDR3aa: CSATRLAGDSTGELFF
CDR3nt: TGCAGTGCTACCCGACTAGCGGGAGACAGTACCGGGGAGCTGTTTTTT

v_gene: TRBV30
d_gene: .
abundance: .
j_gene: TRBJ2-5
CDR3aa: CAWSPTGRETQYF
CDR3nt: TGTGCCTGGAGTCCGACAGGACGGGAGACCCAGTACTTC

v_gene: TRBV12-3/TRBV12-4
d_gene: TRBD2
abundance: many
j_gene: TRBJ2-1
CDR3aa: CASSPLAGGVEQFF
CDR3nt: TGTGCCAGCAGCCCACTAGCGGGAGGGGTTGAGCAGTTCTTC

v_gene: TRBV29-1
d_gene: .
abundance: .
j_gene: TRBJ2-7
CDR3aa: CSARTFTYEQYF
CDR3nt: TGCAGCGCCCGGACTTTTACCTACGAGCAGTACTTC

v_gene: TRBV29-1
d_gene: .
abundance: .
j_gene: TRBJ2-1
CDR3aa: CSVVWGNNEQFF
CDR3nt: TGCAGCGTTGTCTGGGGAAACAATGAGCAGTTCTTC

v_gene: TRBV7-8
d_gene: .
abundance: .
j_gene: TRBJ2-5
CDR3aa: CASTTPGGETQYF
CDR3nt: TGTGCCAGCACTACGCCCGGTGGTGAGACCCAGTACTTC

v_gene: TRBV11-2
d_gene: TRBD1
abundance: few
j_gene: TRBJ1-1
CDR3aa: CASSSDRGRTEAFF
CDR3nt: TGTGCCAGCAGCTCGGACAGGGGGCGAACTGAAGCTTTCTTT

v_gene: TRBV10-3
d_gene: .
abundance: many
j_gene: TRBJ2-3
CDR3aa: CAISELAQDTQYF
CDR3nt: TGTGCCATCAGTGAGTTAGCGCAAGATACGCAGTATTTT

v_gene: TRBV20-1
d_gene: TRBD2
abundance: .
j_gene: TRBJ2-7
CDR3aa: CSVRREGYEQYF
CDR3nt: TGCAGTGTGAGGCGGGAGGGTTACGAGCAGTACTTC

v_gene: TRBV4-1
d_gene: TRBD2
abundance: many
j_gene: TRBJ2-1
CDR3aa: CASSETGTSGRAEQFF
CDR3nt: TGCGCCAGCAGCGAAACCGGGACTAGCGGGAGGGCCGAGCAGTTCTTC

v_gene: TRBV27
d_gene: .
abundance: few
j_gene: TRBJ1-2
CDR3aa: CASGGPTVNYGYTF
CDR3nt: TGTGCCAGCGGGGGGCCTACAGTAAACTATGGCTACACCTTC

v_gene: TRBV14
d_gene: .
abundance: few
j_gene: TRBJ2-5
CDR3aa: CASSQLWRETQYF
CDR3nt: TGTGCCAGCAGCCAACTTTGGCGAGAGACCCAGTACTTC

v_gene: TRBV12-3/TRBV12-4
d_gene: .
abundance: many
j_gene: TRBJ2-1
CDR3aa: CASSLPTARDKTKTYNEQFF
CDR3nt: TGTGCCAGCAGTTTACCCACGGCCAGGGACAAAACTAAGACCTACAATGAGCAGTTCTTC

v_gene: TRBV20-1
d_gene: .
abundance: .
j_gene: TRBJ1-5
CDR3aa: CSASEDSSNQPQHF
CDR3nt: TGCAGTGCTAGTGAGGACAGTAGCAATCAGCCCCAGCATTTT

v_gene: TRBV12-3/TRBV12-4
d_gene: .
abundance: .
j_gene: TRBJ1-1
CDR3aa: CASSPQGLNTEAFF
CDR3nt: TGTGCCAGCAGTCCCCAGGGACTTAACACTGAAGCTTTCTTT

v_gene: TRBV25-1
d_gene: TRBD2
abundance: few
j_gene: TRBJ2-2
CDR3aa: CASHGLAGVNTGELFF
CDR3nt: TGTGCCAGCCATGGACTAGCGGGAGTGAACACCGGGGAGCTGTTTTTT

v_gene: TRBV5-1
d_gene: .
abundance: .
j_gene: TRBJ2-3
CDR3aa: CASSMGGALVDGTQYF
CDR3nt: TGCGCCAGCAGCATGGGGGGGGCACTGGTGGATGGTACGCAGTATTTT

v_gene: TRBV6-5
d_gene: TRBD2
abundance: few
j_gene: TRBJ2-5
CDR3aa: CASSYGLAGGPGETQYF
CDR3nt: TGTGCCAGCAGTTACGGTCTAGCGGGAGGGCCGGGTGAGACCCAGTACTTC

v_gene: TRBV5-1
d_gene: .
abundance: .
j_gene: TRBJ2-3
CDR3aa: CASSWDTGSTDTHYF
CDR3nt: TGCGCCAGCAGCTGGGATACGGGAAGCACAGATACGCATTATTTT

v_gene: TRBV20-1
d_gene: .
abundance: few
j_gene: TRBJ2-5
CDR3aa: CSAREGPETQYF
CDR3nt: TGCAGTGCTAGGGAGGGGCCAGAGACCCAGTACTTC

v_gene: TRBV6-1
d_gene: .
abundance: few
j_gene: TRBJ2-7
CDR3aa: CASRRRAGGDYEQYF
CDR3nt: TGTGCCAGCAGAAGGAGGGCAGGGGGGGACTACGAGCAGTACTTC

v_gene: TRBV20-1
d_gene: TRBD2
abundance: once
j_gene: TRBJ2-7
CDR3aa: CSAPDYSGTYEQYF
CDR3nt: TGCAGTGCTCCAGACTATAGCGGGACATACGAGCAGTACTTC

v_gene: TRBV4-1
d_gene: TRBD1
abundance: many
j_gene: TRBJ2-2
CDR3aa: CASSQVRNRGTGELFF
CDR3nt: TGCGCCAGCAGCCAAGTTCGTAACAGGGGAACCGGGGAGCTGTTTTTT

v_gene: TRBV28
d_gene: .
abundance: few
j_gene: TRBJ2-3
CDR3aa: CASSLYFQGWDTQYF
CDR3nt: TGTGCCAGCAGTTTATATTTCCAGGGGTGGGATACGCAGTATTTT

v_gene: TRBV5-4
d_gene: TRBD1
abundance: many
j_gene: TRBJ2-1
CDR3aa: CASSPFGQGLYNEQFF
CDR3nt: TGTGCCAGCAGCCCATTTGGACAGGGCCTTTACAATGAGCAGTTCTTC

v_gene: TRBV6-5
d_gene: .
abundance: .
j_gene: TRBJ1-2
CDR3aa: CGGYGYTF
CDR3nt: TGTGGGGGCTATGGCTACACCTTC

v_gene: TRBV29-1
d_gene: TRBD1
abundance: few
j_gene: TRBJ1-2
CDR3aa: CSVRDRGYGYTF
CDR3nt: TGCAGCGTCCGGGACAGGGGGTATGGCTACACCTTC

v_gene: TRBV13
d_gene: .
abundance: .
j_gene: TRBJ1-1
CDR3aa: CASSLSKVAWEGRNTEAFF
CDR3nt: TGTGCCAGCAGCTTAAGCAAAGTCGCCTGGGAGGGTCGGAACACTGAAGCTTTCTTT

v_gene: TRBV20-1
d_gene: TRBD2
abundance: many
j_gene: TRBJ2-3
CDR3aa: CSARFRGRFSGSTDTQYF
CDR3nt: TGCAGTGCTAGGTTTCGCGGGAGGTTCTCCGGGAGCACAGATACGCAGTATTTT

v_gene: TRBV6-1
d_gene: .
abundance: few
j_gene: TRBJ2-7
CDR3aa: CASSPGPPLWEQYF
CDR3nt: TGTGCCAGCAGTCCCGGCCCCCCGCTGTGGGAGCAGTACTTC

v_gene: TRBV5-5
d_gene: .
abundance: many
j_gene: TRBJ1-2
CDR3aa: CASSWGDRNYGYTF
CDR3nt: TGTGCCAGCAGCTGGGGAGACAGAAACTATGGCTACACCTTC

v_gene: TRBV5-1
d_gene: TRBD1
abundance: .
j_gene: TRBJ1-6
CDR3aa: CASSLLQGNNSPLHF
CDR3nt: TGCGCCAGCAGCCTCCTACAGGGGAACAATTCACCCCTCCACTTT

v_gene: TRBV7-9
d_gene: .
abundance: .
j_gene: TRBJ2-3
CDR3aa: CASSLVSSDTQYF
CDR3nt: TGTGCCAGCAGCTTAGTTTCTTCAGATACGCAGTATTTT

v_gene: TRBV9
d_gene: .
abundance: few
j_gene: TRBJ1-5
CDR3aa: CASSDPGQPQHF
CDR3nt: TGTGCCAGCAGCGACCCAGGTCAGCCCCAGCATTTT

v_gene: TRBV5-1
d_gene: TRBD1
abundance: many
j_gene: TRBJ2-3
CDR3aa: CASSLGQGADTQYF
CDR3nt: TGCGCCAGCAGCTTGGGACAGGGAGCAGATACGCAGTATTTT

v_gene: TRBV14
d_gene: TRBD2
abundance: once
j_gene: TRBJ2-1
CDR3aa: CASSQGPGLAAEQFF
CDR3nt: TGTGCCAGCAGCCAAGGCCCGGGACTAGCGGCTGAGCAGTTCTTC

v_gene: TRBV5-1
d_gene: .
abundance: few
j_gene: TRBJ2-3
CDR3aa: CASSYRLAGTDTQYF
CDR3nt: TGCGCCAGCAGTTATAGACTGGCGGGCACAGATACGCAGTATTTT

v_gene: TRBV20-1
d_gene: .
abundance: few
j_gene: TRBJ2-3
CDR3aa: CSAVRNTDTQYF
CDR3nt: TGCAGTGCTGTCAGAAACACAGATACGCAGTATTTT

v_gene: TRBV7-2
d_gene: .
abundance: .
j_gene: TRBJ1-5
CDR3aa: CASSPPGTRVQPQHF
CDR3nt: TGTGCCAGCAGCCCACCCGGGACACGAGTACAGCCCCAGCATTTT

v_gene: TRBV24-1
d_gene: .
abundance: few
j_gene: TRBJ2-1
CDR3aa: CAQLISSHSYNEQFF
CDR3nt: TGTGCCCAGTTAATTTCATCGCACTCCTACAATGAGCAGTTCTTC

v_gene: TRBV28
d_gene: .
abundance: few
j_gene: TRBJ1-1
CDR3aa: CASSIPGLEAFF
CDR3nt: TGTGCCAGCAGTATCCCGGGACTTGAAGCTTTCTTT

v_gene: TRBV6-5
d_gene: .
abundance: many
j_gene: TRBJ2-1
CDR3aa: CATNRVSSYNEQFF
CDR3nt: TGTGCCACCAACAGGGTGAGCTCCTACAATGAGCAGTTCTTC

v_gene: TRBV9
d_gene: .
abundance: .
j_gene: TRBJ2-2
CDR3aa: CASSSSRTGELFF
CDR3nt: TGTGCCAGCAGCTCATCAAGGACCGGGGAGCTGTTTTTT